A single T cell receptor (beta chain) is shown here with its context. These data are taken from a study of blood T cell repertoires in COVID-19. Study in general: Italy, Spain and the United States were the sources of the convalescent and acute COVID-19 samples.

CDR3 length equals 13 residues. V was pared by 4 bases and J by 8 bases, with 15 bases between. Germline values: CDR1 SGDLS, CDR2 YYNGEE. In the source study's methods: Quantification of nucleated cells was approximated via reference gene primer amplification. The table came from immunoSEQ multiplex PCR; TCRdb's copy has only in-frame clones and leaves some out. V, J and clone size were drawn from that table, and D and trimming were deduced from the DNA. The sample records roughly 230,000 clones, around 82% being singletons. The rearrangement joins TRBV9 to TRBJ1-2; weak D call: TRBD1 (6 bases). The source of this sequence is a man between 45 and 60 years old with active or convalescent COVID-19. The sequencing sample was made of peripheral blood. The CDR3 loop is CASSPGTHIGYTF. The CDR3, as DNA: TGTGCCAGCAGCCCCGGGACACATATAGGCTACACCTTC.